The T cell receptor (beta chain) described here comes from a study of CD8 T cells in ankylosing spondylitis (dated by TCRdb to the late 2010s). Notes on the research overall: The study profiled T cell receptor beta repertoires in healthy donors and ankylosing spondylitis patients to find disease-linked TCR variants. The whole study cohort included over a hundred healthy donors and around 24 ankylosing spondylitis patients. Samples of peripheral blood were taken, and for ankylosing spondylitis patients, synovial fluid was collected as well. Points the paper makes about the study in general: Some of the motif variants had been reported before in the synovial fluid and blood of reactive arthritis patients, a finding that suggests common disease-initiation mechanisms. Blood from ankylosing spondylitis patients appeared to be characterized by a TCR beta motif composed of about eight highly homologous amino acid variants. A CD8+ phenotype was shown by the disease-linked clones, which were found at relatively low frequencies in peripheral blood. The disease-linked clones were reported as significantly enriched in matched synovial fluid samples from ankylosing spondylitis patients.

The data were produced on an Illumina HiSeq 2500. Quantitative 5'-RACE with molecular barcodes was used to prepare TCR beta libraries. The study's processing was this. Disease-linked TCR variants were identified with a new computational method built on a probabilistic model of VDJ rearrangement. TCRdb handled the public reads itself, with Q25 trimming in fastp and clone calling in MiXCR, and kept productive beta chains. Each entry is one CDR3 protein sequence, shown with its most common DNA and genes. These V and J calls originate from TCRdb's pipeline instead of the authors' own analysis. The sample records 750,000 to 850,000 distinct CDR3 sequences, roughly 12% of which are singletons. The ten top clones hold more than 0.5% of the sample. From the cysteine through the phenylalanine, the CDR3 covers 16 amino acids. The DNA shown is the 48-base CDR3, in frame from base 1. Looking up the germline V gene yields CDR1 SGHRS and CDR2 YFSETQ. The junction shows trimming of 0 bases on V and 2 bases on J, plus 9 bases between the germline ends.

This clonotype was counted only a few times. This clone's antigen is unknown. Per-base qualities were not stored, and no clone one base away is much larger. Recombination joined TRBV5-1 with TRBJ2-6, with the D call perhaps TRBD1 or TRBD2, each one matching 5 bases. This TCR was recovered from a male donor with ankylosing spondylitis. Sample: blood, either unsorted or a sorted T cell fraction (not recorded which). The DNA sequence reads TGCGCCAGCAGCTTGGCAGGGACGGCTGGGGCCAACGTCCTGACTTTC. Its protein product is CASSLAGTAGANVLTF.